The entry that follows covers one T cell receptor beta chain sequence. The data derive from a study of T cell changes during pregnancy in multiple sclerosis. TCRdb keeps only in-frame clones here, not all; method: immunoSEQ multiplex PCR. Of tens of thousands of clones listed, approximately 96% are singletons. The CDR3 covers 15 residues. V gave up 4 bases and J gave up 6 bases; unmatched junction bases: 9. Germline V lookup: CDR1 SGHNT, CDR2 YYREEE (reference sequence). This chain joins TRBV5-4 and TRBJ2-1; TRBD1 matches 8 bases. The sample here was CD8+ T cells from peripheral blood mononuclear cells, taken after pregnancy. The clonotype comes from a female donor with multiple sclerosis, enrolled in a pregnancy study. The CDR3 bases are TGTGCCAGCAGCCTGGACAGGGAAAGCACCAATGAGCAGTTCTTC. It translates to CASSLDRESTNEQFF.